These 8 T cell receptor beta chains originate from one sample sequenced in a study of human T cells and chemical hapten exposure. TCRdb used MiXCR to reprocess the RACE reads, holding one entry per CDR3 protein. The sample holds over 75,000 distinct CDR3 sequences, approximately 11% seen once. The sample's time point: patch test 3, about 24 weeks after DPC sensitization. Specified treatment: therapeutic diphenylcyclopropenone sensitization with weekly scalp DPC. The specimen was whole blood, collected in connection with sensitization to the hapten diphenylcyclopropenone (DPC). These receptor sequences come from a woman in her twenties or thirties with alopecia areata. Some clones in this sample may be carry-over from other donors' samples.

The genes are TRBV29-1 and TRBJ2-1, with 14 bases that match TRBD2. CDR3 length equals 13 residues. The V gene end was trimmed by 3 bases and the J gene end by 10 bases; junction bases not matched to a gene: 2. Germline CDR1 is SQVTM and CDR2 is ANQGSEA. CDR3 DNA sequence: TGCAGCGTTGAGAGGACTAGCGGGGGGGAGCAGTTCTTC. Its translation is CSVERTSGGEQFF.

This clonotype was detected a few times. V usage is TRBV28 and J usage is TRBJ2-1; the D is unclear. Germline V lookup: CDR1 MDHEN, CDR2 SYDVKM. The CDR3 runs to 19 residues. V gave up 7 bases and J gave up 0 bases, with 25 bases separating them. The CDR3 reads CASTTLNDLWRSSYNEQFF. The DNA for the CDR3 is TGTGCCAGCACCACATTAAACGACCTATGGCGGAGCTCCTACAATGAGCAGTTCTTC.

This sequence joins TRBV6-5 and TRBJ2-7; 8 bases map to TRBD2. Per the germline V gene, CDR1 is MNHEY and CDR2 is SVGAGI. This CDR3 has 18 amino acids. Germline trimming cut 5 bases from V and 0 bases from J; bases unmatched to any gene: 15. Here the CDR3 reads CASSLRSSGQISSYEQYF. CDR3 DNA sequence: TGTGCCAGCAGTCTCCGATCTAGCGGGCAGATTAGCTCCTACGAGCAGTACTTC.

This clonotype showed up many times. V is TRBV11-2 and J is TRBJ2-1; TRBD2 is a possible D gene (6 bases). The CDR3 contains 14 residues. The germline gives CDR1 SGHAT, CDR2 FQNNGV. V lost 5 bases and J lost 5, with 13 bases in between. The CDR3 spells CASSPPGLDNEQFF. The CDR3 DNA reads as TGTGCCAGCAGCCCGCCGGGACTGGACAATGAGCAGTTCTTC.

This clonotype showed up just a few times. The CDR3 loop is CASRHRATDTQYF. CDR3 coding DNA: TGTGCCAGCCGACACAGAGCCACAGATACGCAGTATTTT. The V call is TRBV2, the J call TRBJ2-3; D not certain. The V gene's germline CDR1 is SNHLY and CDR2 FYNNEI. With 8 bases removed from V and 2 bases from J, the gap between germline ends came to 11 bases. CDR3 length equals 13 residues.

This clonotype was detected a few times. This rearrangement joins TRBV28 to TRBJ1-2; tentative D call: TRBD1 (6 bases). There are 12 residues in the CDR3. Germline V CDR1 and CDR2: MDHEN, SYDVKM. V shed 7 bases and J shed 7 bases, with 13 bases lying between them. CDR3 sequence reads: CASTLGGGGYTF. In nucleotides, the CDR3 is TGTGCCAGCACCCTGGGAGGGGGTGGCTACACCTTC.

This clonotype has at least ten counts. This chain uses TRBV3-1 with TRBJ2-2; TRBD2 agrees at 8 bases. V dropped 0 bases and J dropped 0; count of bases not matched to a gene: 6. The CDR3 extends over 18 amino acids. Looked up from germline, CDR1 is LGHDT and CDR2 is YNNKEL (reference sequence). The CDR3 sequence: CASSQEGQRGPNTGELFF. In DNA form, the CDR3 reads TGTGCCAGCAGCCAAGAGGGTCAGCGGGGGCCGAACACCGGGGAGCTGTTTTTT. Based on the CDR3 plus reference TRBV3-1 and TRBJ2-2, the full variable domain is DTAVSQTPKYLVTQMGNDKSIKCEQNLGHDTMYWYKQDSKKFLKIMFSYNNKELIINETVPNRFSPKSPDKAHLNLHINSLELGDSAVYFCASSQEGQRGPNTGELFFGEGSRLTVL.

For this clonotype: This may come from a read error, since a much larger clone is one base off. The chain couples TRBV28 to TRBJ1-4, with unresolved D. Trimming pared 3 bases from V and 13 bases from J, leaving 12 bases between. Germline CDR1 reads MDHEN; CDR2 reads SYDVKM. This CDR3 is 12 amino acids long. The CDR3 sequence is CASSFGVPLLFF. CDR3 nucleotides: TGTGCCAGCAGTTTTGGCGTTCCGTTACTGTTTTTT.